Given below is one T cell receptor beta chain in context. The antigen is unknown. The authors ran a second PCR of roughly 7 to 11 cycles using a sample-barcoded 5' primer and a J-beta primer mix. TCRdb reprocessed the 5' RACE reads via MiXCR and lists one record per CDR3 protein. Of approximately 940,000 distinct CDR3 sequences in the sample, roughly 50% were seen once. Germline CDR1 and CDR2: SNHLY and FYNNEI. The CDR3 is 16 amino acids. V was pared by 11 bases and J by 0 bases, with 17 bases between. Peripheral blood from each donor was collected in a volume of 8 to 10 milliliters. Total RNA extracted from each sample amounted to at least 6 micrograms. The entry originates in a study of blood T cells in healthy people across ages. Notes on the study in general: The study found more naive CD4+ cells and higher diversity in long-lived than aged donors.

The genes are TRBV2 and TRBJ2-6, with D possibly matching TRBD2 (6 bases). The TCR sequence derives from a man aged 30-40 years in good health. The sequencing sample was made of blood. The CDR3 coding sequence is TGTGCCGGTCAGGCGGGACGCCACTCTGGGGCCAACGTCCTGACTTTC. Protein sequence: CAGQAGRHSGANVLTF. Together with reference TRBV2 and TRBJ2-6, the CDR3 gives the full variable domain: EPEVTQTPSHQVTQMGQEVILRCVPISNHLYFYWYRQILGQKVEFLVSFYNNEISEKSEIFDDQFSVERPDGSNFTLKIRSTKLEDSAMYFCAGQAGRHSGANVLTFGAGSRLTVL.